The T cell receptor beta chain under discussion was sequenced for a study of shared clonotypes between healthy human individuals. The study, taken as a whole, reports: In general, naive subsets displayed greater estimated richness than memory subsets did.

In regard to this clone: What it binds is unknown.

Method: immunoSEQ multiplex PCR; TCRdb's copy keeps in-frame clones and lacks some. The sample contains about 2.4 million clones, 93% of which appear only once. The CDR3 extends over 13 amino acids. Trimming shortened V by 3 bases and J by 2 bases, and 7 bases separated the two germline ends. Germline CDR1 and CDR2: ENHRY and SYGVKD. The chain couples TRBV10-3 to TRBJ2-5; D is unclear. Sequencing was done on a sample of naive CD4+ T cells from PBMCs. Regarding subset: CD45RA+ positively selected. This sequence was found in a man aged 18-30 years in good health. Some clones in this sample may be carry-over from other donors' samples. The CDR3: CAISDGPQETQYF. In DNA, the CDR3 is TGTGCCATCAGTGACGGGCCTCAAGAGACCCAGTACTTC.